The rows below give T cell receptor beta chains drawn from one sample of a study of shared clonotypes between healthy human individuals. This table comes from immunoSEQ multiplex PCR, and its TCRdb copy is limited to in-frame clones, with some not included. The repertoire includes about 580,000 clones, roughly 98% of them detected once, and less than 0.35% sits in the top ten. Input material: naive CD8+ T cells sorted from blood. These receptors were taken from a man aged 30 to 45 in good health. CDR3s leave out the opening cysteine and the closing phenylalanine or tryptophan.

V,J,CDR3
TRBV14,TRBJ2-7,ASSLGGGTWSYEQY
TRBV27,TRBJ2-1,ASSLGAWNEQF
TRBV5-4,TRBJ1-2,ASSLGGQAFYGYT
TRBV27,TRBJ2-1,ASSLHAGQSDNEQF
TRBV9,TRBJ2-1,ASSVVAGVSYNEQF
TRBV7-6,TRBJ1-5,ASSSGTGGGNQPQH
TRBV7-6,TRBJ2-7,ASSSDQSYEQY
TRBV25-1,TRBJ2-3,ASSEQGGTDTQY
TRBV29-1,TRBJ2-7,SVVSGWSSYEQY
TRBV7-9,TRBJ1-1,ASSLAGHLNTEAF
TRBV14,TRBJ2-7,ASSPSGRSYEQY
TRBV6-4,TRBJ1-4,ASSASGGHRNEKLF
TRBV9,TRBJ2-1,ASSAGLAISYNEQF
TRBV6-5,TRBJ2-5,ASSYAGLEGETQY
TRBV7-2,TRBJ2-3,ASRFPRLADSTDTQY
TRBV7-9,TRBJ2-1,ASSPGISSYNEQF
TRBV7-6,TRBJ1-4,ASSLEMGEEKLF